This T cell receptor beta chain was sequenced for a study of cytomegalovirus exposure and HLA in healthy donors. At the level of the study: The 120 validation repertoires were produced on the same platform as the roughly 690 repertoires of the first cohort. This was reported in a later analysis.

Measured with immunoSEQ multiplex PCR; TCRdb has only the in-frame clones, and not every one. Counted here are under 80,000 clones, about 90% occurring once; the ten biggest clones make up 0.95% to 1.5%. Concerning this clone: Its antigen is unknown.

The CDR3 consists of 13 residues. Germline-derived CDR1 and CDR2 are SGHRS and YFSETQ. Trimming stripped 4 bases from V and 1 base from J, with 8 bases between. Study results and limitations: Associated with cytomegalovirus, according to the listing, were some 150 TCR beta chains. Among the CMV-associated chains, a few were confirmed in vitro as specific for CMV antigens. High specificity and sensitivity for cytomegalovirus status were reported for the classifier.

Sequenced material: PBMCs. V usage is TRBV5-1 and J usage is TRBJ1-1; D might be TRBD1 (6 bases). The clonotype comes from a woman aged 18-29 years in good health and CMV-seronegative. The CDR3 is CASSADRNTEAFF. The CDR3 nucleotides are TGCGCCAGCAGCGCGGACAGGAACACTGAAGCTTTCTTT.